This T cell receptor (beta chain) emerged from a study of blood T cell repertoires in COVID-19. Study-level information: There were acute and convalescent COVID-19 samples, and they came from the United States, Italy and Spain. PBMCs, B-cell-depleted T cells, or T cells were the source of the cDNA or gDNA that made up the material.

Original handling: Reference gene primer amplification yielded estimated nucleated cell counts. Using immunoSEQ multiplex PCR, the repertoire was profiled, and TCRdb retains in-frame clones only, with some absent. The V and J calls and clone size are taken from that table; D and trimming were inferred from the DNA. The table lists about 70,000 clones, around 87% of them singletons. The junction had 12 bases not matched to a gene; V was cut back by 3 bases and J by 4 bases. The CDR3 loop spans 16 amino acids. Germline V lookup: CDR1 SGHNT, CDR2 YYREEE (reference sequence). The origin of this receptor is a human donor in a cohort sampled during active COVID-19. The sample was peripheral blood. The chain links TRBV5-4 to TRBJ1-1; TRBD1 matches at 7 bases. As DNA, the CDR3 is TGTGCCAGCAGCTCGCCAAACAGGGGATCGGGCACTGAAGCTTTCTTT. Translated, it gives CASSSPNRGSGTEAFF.